This T cell receptor (beta chain) was observed in a study of T-cell memory formation after mild COVID-19. Study results and caveats: CD8+ contracting clones occupied EMRA, while CD4+ ones occupied mainly CM and EM. Some clones that responded turned up in pre-infection memory, which suggests that cross-reactive memory joined in.

A single record per CDR3 protein comes from TCRdb applying MiXCR to the 5' RACE reads. The data hold 250,000 to 300,000 distinct CDR3 sequences, with about a sixth observed a single time. The CDR3 totals 14 residues. Germline CDR1 reads SSHAT; CDR2 reads FNYEAQ (reference sequence). V lost 3 bases, J lost 6 bases, and 13 bases lay in between. Note on this clonotype: The antigen remains unidentified.

The TCR originated in a man younger than 35 who had mild COVID-19 (a few samples of this study predate the infection). Cell type and time point are not known. The rearrangement joins TRBV7-7 to TRBJ2-3; D assignment may be TRBD1 or TRBD2 (5 bases each). The sample consisted of PBMCs or a T cell subset sorted from them (not recorded which). DNA of the CDR3: TGTGCCAGCAGCTTGGGGGACCCCATGGATACGCAGTATTTT. It yields the protein CASSLGDPMDTQYF.